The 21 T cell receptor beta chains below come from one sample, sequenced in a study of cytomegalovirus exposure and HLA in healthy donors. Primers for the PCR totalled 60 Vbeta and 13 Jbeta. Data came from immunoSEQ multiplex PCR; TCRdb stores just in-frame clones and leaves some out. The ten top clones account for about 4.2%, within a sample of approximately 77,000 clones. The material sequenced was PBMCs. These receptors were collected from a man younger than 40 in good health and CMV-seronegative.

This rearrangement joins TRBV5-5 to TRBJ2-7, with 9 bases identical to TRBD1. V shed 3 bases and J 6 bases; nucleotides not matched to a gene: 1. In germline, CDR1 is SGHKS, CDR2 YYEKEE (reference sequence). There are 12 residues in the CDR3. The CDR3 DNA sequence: TGTGCCAGCAGCTGGGACAGGGCCGAGCAGTACTTC. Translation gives CASSWDRAEQYF. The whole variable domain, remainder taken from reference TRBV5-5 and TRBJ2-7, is DAGVTQSPTHLIKTRGQQVTLRCSPISGHKSVSWYQQVLGQGPQFIFQYYEKEERGRGNFPDRFSARQFPNYSSELNVNALLLGDSALYLCASSWDRAEQYFGPGTRLTVT.

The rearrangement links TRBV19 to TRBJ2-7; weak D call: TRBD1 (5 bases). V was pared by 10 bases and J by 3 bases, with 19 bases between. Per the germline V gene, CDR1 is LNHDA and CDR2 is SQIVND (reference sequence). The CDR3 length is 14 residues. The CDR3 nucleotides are TGTGCCACAAATGGGGCCCCGGGCCGCTACGAGCAGTACTTC. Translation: CATNGAPGRYEQYF.

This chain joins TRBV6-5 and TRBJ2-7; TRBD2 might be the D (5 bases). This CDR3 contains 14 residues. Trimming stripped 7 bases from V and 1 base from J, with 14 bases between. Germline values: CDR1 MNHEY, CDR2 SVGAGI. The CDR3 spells CASKLSGNSYEQYF. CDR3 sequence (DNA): TGTGCCAGCAAACTTTCCGGGAATTCCTACGAGCAGTACTTC.

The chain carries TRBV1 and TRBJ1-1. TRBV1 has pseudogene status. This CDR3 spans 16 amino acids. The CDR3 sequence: CTSSHPTGIRDTEAFF. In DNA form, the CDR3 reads TGCACCAGCAGCCATCCCACGGGGATAAGGGACACTGAAGCTTTCTTT.

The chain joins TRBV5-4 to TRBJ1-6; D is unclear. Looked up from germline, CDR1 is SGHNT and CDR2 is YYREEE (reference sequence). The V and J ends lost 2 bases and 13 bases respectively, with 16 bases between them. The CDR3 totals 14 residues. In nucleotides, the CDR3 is TGTGCCAGCAGCTTTGGCCAATCCCCTTCCCCCCTCCACTTT. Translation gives CASSFGQSPSPLHF.

Here the CDR3 reads CASSPGTSGPSGETQYF. CDR3 in DNA: TGTGCCAGCAGCCCCGGGACTAGCGGGCCCTCGGGGGAGACCCAGTACTTC. This sequence joins TRBV4-2 and TRBJ2-5; the match to TRBD2 covers 12 bases. Trimming removed 4 bases from V and 5 bases from J; junction bases left unmatched: 11. The germline V gene has CDR1 LGHNA and CDR2 YNFKEQ. The CDR3 extends over 17 amino acids.

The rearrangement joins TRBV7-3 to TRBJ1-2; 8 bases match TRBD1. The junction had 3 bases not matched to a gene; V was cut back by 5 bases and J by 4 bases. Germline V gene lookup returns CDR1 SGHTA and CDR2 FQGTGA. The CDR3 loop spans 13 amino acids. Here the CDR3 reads CASSQDRVYGYTF. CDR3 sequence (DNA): TGTGCCAGCAGCCAGGACAGGGTCTATGGCTACACCTTC.

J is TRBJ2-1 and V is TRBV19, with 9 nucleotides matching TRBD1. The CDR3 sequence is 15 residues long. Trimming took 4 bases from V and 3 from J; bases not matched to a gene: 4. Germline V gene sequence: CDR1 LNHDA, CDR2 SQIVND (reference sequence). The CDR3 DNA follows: TGTGCCAGTAGTAATCGACAGGGGGTCTACAATGAGCAGTTCTTC. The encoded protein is CASSNRQGVYNEQFF.

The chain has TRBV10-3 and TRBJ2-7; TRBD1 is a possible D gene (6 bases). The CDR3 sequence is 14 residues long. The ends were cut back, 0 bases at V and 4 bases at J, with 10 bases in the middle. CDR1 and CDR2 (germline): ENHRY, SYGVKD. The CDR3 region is CAISESVRGYEQYF. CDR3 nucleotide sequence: TGTGCCATCAGTGAGTCGGTCAGGGGATACGAGCAGTACTTC.

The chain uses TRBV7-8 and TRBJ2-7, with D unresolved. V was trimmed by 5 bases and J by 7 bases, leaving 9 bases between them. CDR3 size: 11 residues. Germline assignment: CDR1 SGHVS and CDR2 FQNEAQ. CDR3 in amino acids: CASSPQVEQYF. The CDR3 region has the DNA TGTGCCAGCAGCCCCCAGGTGGAGCAGTACTTC. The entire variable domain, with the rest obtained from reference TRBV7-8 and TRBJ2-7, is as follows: GAGVSQSPRYKVAKRGQDVALRCDPISGHVSLFWYQQALGQGPEFLTYFQNEAQLDKSGLPSDRFFAERPEGSVSTLKIQRTQQEDSAVYLCASSPQVEQYFGPGTRLTVT.

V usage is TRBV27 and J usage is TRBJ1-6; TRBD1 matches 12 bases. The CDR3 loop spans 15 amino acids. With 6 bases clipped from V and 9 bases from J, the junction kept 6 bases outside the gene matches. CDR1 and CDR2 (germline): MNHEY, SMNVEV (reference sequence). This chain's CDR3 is CASRLGQGASSPLHF. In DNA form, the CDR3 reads TGTGCCAGCAGATTGGGACAGGGGGCGAGTTCACCCCTCCACTTT.

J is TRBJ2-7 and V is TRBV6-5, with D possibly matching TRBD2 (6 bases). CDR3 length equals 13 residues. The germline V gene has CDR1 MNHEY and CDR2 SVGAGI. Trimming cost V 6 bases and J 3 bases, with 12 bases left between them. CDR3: CASSLGSRYEQYF. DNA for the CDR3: TGTGCCAGCAGCCTCGGGAGCCGCTACGAGCAGTACTTC.

The CDR3 DNA reads TGTGCCAGCTCCGAAGGGGGCATCACAGATACGCAGTATTTT. This translates into CASSEGGITDTQYF. The J gene is TRBJ2-3, the V gene TRBV18; TRBD1 aligns across 7 bases. CDR3 length: 14 residues. Germline V gene lookup returns CDR1 KGHSH and CDR2 LQKENI. Trimming took 6 bases from V and 2 from J; bases not matched to a gene: 5.

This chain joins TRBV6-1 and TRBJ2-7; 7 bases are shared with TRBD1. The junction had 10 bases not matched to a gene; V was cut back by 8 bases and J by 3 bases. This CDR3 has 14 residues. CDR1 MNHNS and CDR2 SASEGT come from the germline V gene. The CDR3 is CASFSSTGNYEQYF. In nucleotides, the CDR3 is TGTGCCAGCTTTAGCTCGACAGGGAACTACGAGCAGTACTTC.

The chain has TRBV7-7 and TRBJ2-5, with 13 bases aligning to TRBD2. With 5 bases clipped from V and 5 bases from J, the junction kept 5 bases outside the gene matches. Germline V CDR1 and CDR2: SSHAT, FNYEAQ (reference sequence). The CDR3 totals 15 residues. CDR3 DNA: TGTGCCAGCAGCGTCGGACTAGCGGGAGTTGAGACCCAGTACTTC. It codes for CASSVGLAGVETQYF.

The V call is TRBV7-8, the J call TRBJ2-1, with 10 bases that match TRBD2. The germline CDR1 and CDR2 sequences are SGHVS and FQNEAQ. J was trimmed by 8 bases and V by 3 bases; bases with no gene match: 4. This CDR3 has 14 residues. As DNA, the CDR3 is TGTGCCAGCAGCTTGGGACTAGCGAGGGATGAGCAGTTCTTC. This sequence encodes CASSLGLARDEQFF.

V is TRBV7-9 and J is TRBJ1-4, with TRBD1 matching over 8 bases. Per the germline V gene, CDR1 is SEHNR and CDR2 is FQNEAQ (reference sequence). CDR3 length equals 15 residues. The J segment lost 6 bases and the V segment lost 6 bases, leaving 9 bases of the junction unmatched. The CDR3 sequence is CASRFPGTGDEKLFF. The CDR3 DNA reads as TGTGCCAGCAGATTCCCCGGGACAGGCGATGAAAAACTGTTTTTT.

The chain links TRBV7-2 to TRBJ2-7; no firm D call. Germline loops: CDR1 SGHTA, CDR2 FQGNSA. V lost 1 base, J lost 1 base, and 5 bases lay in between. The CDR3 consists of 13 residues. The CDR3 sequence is CASSLVRSYEQYF. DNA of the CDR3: TGTGCCAGCAGCTTAGTCAGGTCCTACGAGCAGTACTTC.

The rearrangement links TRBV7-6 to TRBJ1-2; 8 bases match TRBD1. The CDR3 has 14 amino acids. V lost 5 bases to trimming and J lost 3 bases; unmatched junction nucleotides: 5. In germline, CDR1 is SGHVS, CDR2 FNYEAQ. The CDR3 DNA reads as TGTGCCAGCAGCCCCGGGACAGGACACTATGGCTACACCTTC. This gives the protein CASSPGTGHYGYTF.

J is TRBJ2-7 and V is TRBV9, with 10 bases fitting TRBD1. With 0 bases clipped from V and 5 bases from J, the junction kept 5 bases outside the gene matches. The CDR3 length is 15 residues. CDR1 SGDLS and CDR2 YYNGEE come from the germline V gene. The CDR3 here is CASSVVGDRGHEQYF. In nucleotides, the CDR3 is TGTGCCAGCAGCGTAGTGGGGGACAGGGGCCACGAGCAGTACTTC. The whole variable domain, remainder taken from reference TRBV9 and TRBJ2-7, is DSGVTQTPKHLITATGQRVTLRCSPRSGDLSVYWYQQSLDQGLQFLIQYYNGEERAKGNILERFSAQQFPDLHSELNLSSLELGDSALYFCASSVVGDRGHEQYFGPGTRLTVT.

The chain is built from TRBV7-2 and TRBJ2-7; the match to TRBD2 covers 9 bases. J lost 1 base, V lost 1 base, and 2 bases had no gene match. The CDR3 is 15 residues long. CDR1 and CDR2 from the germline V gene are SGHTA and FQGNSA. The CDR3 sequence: CASSLVSGGSYEQYF. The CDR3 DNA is TGTGCCAGCAGCTTAGTGAGCGGGGGGTCCTACGAGCAGTACTTC.